A single sample is the source of the 18 T cell receptor beta chains below, sequenced in a study of blood T cell repertoires in COVID-19. The table came from immunoSEQ multiplex PCR; TCRdb's copy has only in-frame clones and leaves some out. The sample shows 130,000 to 150,000 clones, about 80% of them seen only once. Sequenced sample: peripheral blood. Receptors were obtained from a human donor in a cohort sampled during active COVID-19.

The V gene is TRBV27, the J gene TRBJ2-7; D uncertain. V lost 8 bases and J lost 2, with 13 bases in between. This CDR3 spans 13 amino acids. Germline values: CDR1 MNHEY, CDR2 SMNVEV (reference sequence). CDR3 sequence reads: CASPPVQTYEQYV. Here the CDR3 DNA reads TGTGCCAGCCCCCCAGTCCAAACCTACGAGCAGTACGTC.

V gene TRBV5-1 combines with J gene TRBJ1-2; 7 positions agree with TRBD1. CDR1 is SGHRS, CDR2 YFSETQ, per germline. There are 19 residues in the CDR3. After removal of 3 bases from V and 1 base from J, the junction contained 18 bases not matched to a gene. CDR3 in amino acids: CASSYGGRTGRLHNYGYTF. The CDR3 DNA sequence: TGCGCCAGCAGCTACGGGGGAAGGACAGGCAGACTACATAACTATGGCTACACCTTC.

This rearrangement joins TRBV5-1 to TRBJ1-2; 7 nucleotides align to TRBD1. The CDR3 spans 13 residues. Unmatched junction bases numbered 3, after V lost 4 bases and J lost 3 bases. Germline V gene lookup returns CDR1 SGHRS and CDR2 YFSETQ. The CDR3 sequence is CASSVDRDYGYTF. The DNA of the CDR3 is TGCGCCAGCAGCGTAGACAGGGACTATGGCTACACCTTC.

The rearrangement uses TRBV28 and TRBJ1-2; TRBD1 aligns across 9 bases. Germline loops: CDR1 MDHEN, CDR2 SYDVKM. Trimming at V came to 4 bases and at J to 4 bases, leaving 13 bases not matched to a gene. CDR3 length: 17 residues. The CDR3 DNA follows: TGTGCCAGCAGTTCCTTAAGGGACAGGGCTAGAGGCTATGGCTACACCTTC. As protein: CASSSLRDRARGYGYTF.

This sequence joins TRBV2 and TRBJ1-1, with D unresolved. V shed 6 bases and J shed 6 bases, with 11 bases lying between them. From germline, CDR1 is SNHLY and CDR2 FYNNEI. The CDR3 contains 12 residues. CDR3 nucleotide sequence: TGTGCCAGCAGGGGCGGGAGGGCTGAAGCTTTCTTT. As protein: CASRGGRAEAFF.

This chain connects TRBV30 to TRBJ1-5; TRBD1 matches at 7 bases. Germline CDR1 reads GTSNPN; CDR2 reads SVGIG (reference sequence). The ends lost 2 bases at V and 1 base at J; junction bases unmatched: 5. The CDR3 runs to 15 residues. The CDR3 region is CAWSTQGTSNQPQHF. The CDR3 DNA follows: TGTGCCTGGAGTACACAGGGGACGAGCAATCAGCCCCAGCATTTT.

This clone was seen only once. V gene TRBV28 combines with J gene TRBJ2-2, with a weak D call TRBD1 (6 bases). CDR3 length: 15 residues. CDR1 and CDR2 from the germline V gene are MDHEN and SYDVKM. V lost 3 bases and J 8 bases, leaving 16 bases between the germline ends. The CDR3 here is CASSLGAWRAGELFF. The CDR3 nucleotides are TGTGCCAGCAGTTTGGGGGCTTGGAGAGCGGGGGAGCTGTTTTTT. Together with reference TRBV28 and TRBJ2-2, the CDR3 gives the full variable domain: DVKVTQSSRYLVKRTGEKVFLECVQDMDHENMFWYRQDPGLGLRLIYFSYDVKMKEKGDIPEGYSVSREKKERFSLILESASTNQTSMYLCASSLGAWRAGELFFGEGSRLTVL.

The rearrangement joins TRBV15 to TRBJ1-1; the D is unclear. CDR1 and CDR2 from the germline V gene are LNHNV and YYDKDF (reference sequence). This CDR3 is 15 amino acids long. Between the trimmed V and J ends, which lost 0 bases and 1 base, there was a span of 9 bases. Here the CDR3 DNA reads TGTGCCACCAGCAGAGACCGCGCGGGGAACACTGAAGCTTTCTTT. This encodes CATSRDRAGNTEAFF.

The rearrangement joins TRBV3-1 (or the pseudogene TRBV3-2) to TRBJ2-1, with 9 bases that match TRBD2. Germline CDR1 reads LGHDT; CDR2 reads YNNKEL (reference sequence). The CDR3 contains 15 residues. The ends lost 1 base at V and 12 bases at J; junction bases unmatched: 10. CDR3 sequence (DNA): TGTGCCAGCAGCCAAGGCGAGACTAGCGGTGAAAGGCAGTTCTTC. Its translation: CASSQGETSGERQFF.

The rearrangement links TRBV23-1 to TRBJ2-7; TRBD2 aligns across 11 bases. TRBV23-1 is treated as an ORF (open reading frame) with a function not yet certain. The CDR3 extends over 21 amino acids. V lost 0 bases and J lost 2; bases outside the gene matches: 18. In DNA form, the CDR3 reads TGCGCCAGCAGTCAATCCTTATCTTCTCTAGGGGCGACTAGCGGGGCCTACGAGCAGTACGTC. Translated: CASSQSLSSLGATSGAYEQYV.

The chain links TRBV10-3 to TRBJ1-1; 8 bases map to TRBD1. This CDR3 is built from 16 residues. Germline V gene sequence: CDR1 ENHRY, CDR2 SYGVKD. J lost 7 bases, V lost 5 bases, and 15 bases had no gene match. CDR3 in amino acids: CAISNSQQGAQGEAFF. The CDR3, as DNA: TGTGCCATCAGTAACTCCCAGCAGGGGGCGCAGGGTGAAGCTTTCTTT.

The CDR3 spells CASSFSQTPGLTLTDTQYF. CDR3 in DNA: TGTGCCAGCAGTTTCTCCCAGACCCCCGGACTAACCCTCACAGATACGCAGTATTTT. The V and J genes are TRBV27 and TRBJ2-3; weak D call: TRBD2 (6 bases). This CDR3 has 19 residues. V lost 3 bases to trimming and J lost 2 bases, with 24 bases between them. Germline V gene lookup returns CDR1 MNHEY and CDR2 SMNVEV (reference sequence).

This chain connects TRBV18 to TRBJ2-7; D is possibly TRBD1 (5 bases). CDR3 length: 16 amino acids. Germline loops: CDR1 KGHSH, CDR2 LQKENI. Deletions cut 0 bases from V and 7 bases from J, with 19 bases between. CDR3 region: CASSPPRQGAVWEQYF. CDR3 bases: TGTGCCAGCTCACCACCACGGCAGGGTGCTGTTTGGGAGCAGTACTTC.

In nucleotides, the CDR3 is TGTGCCTCAGCCCTGTCAGGGCCCAGGGAAGCTTTCTTT. Its protein product is CASALSGPREAFF. This sequence joins TRBV2 and TRBJ1-1; TRBD1 might be the D (5 bases). The CDR3 runs to 13 residues. CDR1 and CDR2 from the germline V gene are SNHLY and FYNNEI. V lost 11 bases and J 8 bases, leaving 21 bases between the germline ends. Combining the CDR3 with reference TRBV2 and TRBJ1-1 gives the whole variable domain EPEVTQTPSHQVTQMGQEVILRCVPISNHLYFYWYRQILGQKVEFLVSFYNNEISEKSEIFDDQFSVERPDGSNFTLKIRSTKLEDSAMYFCASALSGPREAFFGQGTRLTVV.

The gene calls are TRBV19 and TRBJ1-3; D call uncertain. V was shortened by 4 bases and J by 3 bases, with 13 bases between the two germline ends. The CDR3 length is 15 residues. Germline V gene data show CDR1 as LNHDA and CDR2 as SQIVND (reference sequence). The CDR3 sequence: CASSNPPSGGNTIYF. As DNA, the CDR3 is TGTGCCAGTAGTAACCCACCGTCGGGTGGAAACACCATATATTTT.

This chain links TRBV11-2 with TRBJ2-2; 7 nucleotides agree with TRBD2. V shed 5 bases and J 1 base; nucleotides not matched to a gene: 10. This CDR3 has 17 amino acids. The germline V gene has CDR1 SGHAT and CDR2 FQNNGV. CDR3 protein: CASSAPPGGGNTGELFF. DNA for the CDR3: TGTGCCAGCAGCGCCCCCCCGGGCGGGGGGAACACCGGGGAGCTGTTTTTT.

The J gene is TRBJ2-1, the V gene TRBV6-4; the D gene is possibly TRBD1 (6 bases). V was trimmed by 6 bases and J by 7 bases, leaving 22 bases between them. This CDR3 is 16 amino acids long. Germline V CDR1 and CDR2: MRHNA, SNTAGT. For the CDR3, the DNA is TGTGCCAGCAGCGAGAGGTTGGGAAGGGGGTGGAATGAGCAGTTCTTC. Protein product: CASSERLGRGWNEQFF.

This clone occurred a few times. The rearrangement joins TRBV15 to TRBJ2-5; 9 bases fit TRBD2. Germline V gene sequence: CDR1 LNHNV, CDR2 YYDKDF (reference sequence). The CDR3 is 18 amino acids. Unmatched junction bases numbered 12, after V lost 3 bases and J lost 1 base. The CDR3 bases are TGTGCCACCAGCAGGGACCAGTTAGCGGGGGATATCCAAGAGACCCAGTACTTC. Residues: CATSRDQLAGDIQETQYF.